What follows is one TCR beta chain and its context. In its sample, this clonotype was seen a few times. No cognate antigen has been identified for it. No much larger clone is present one base from it, and per-base qualities are unavailable. The data were obtained in a study of T cells in Graves' hyperthyroidism and ophthalmopathy (dated by TCRdb to the late 2010s). Regarding the complete study: Peripheral blood samples were taken at the time of initial diagnosis, prior to any treatment. Following sampling, methimazole starting at 30 mg daily was given to hyperthyroidism patients, and high-dose intravenous methylprednisolone was given to ophthalmopathy patients. For training and testing, the 100 or so patients in the discovery cohort were randomly divided in a 7:3 ratio. TCR Vbeta CDR3 sequencing of approximately 140 peripheral blood samples (more than 40 ophthalmopathy, about 80 hyperthyroidism and roughly 17 progressor patients) is reported in the paper. In more than 5 Graves' hyperthyroidism patients, the study also compared T-cell repertoires from thyroid tissue with T-cell repertoires from blood. Prospective prediction of ophthalmopathy was tested in an independent validation cohort of 18 to 20 hyperthyroidism patients and 17 patients who later progressed to ophthalmopathy. To identify distinguishing TCR V-J signatures, a discovery cohort of around 100 patients was used, comprising some 43 with Graves' ophthalmopathy and about 59 with stable Graves' hyperthyroidism.

V is clipped by 0 bases and J by 7 bases, and the sequence between their germline boundaries is 8 bases long. The CDR3 starts with the cysteine, ends with the phenylalanine, and has 14 residues. Here the CDR3 DNA is all that survives: 42 bases in frame from base 1. The germline V gene supplies CDR1 SGHRS and CDR2 YFSETQ. Graves' hyperthyroidism was defined as stable when no progression to ophthalmopathy occurred over 18 months of follow-up. Hyperthyroidism patients were aged 18 to 65 years and newly diagnosed, with disease duration of less than 2 months. Patients with uncontrolled infections, other autoimmune diseases, pregnancy or lactation were excluded. Diagnoses relied on clinical symptoms, serum thyroxine and TRAb, thyroid ultrasound and orbital computed tomography. Ficoll-Paque density gradient centrifugation was used to isolate PBMCs from 8 to 10 ml of fresh peripheral blood. Total RNA was extracted using Trizol reagent, and RNA quality was assessed on an Agilent 2100 Bioanalyzer.

Amplification of TCR beta CDR3 regions was carried out from RNA transcripts. The first round of RT-PCR for the TCR CDR3 was performed with the HTBI primer set and the Qiagen OneStep RT-PCR kit. Libraries were constructed in a second round of multiplex PCR, after which size selection and purification were performed. Sequencing of the libraries was done on an Illumina HiSeq2000 using paired-end 100 bp reads. Under the source paper's analysis protocol: Raw data were processed with SOAPnuke, discarding reads with adapters, uncalled bases, mean Phred below 15, or no exact constant-primer or identifier match. High-quality paired reads were merged using COPE v1.2.5, and each unique nucleotide sequence was defined as a clonotype. MiTCR v1.1 was used to align clonotypes to the IMGT TRBV, TRBD and TRBJ reference segments. Only V-J combinations with frequency above 0.0001, covering 99% to 99.2% of repertoires, were analysed. A TCS score was defined as the ratio of F50 (clonal expansion) to E x V (chaos), with BLOSUM62-based TCRdist applied between CDR3 peptides within each V-J. Welch's t-statistics and random forest reduced fewer than 550 V-J features to fewer than 15, which were used in a naive Bayes classifier (R e1071). Using fastp trimming at Q25 and MiXCR clonotype assembly, TCRdb reanalyzed the public sequencing data and kept in-frame beta chains. Entries that share a CDR3 protein sequence are merged under the most common genes and DNA. It is TCRdb's table, rather than the study itself, that gives the V and J calls and clone size. This sample holds some 700,000 distinct CDR3 sequences; around 16% were observed only once. The ten largest clones capture around 15% of the sample.

Points the paper makes about the study in general: In cross-validation, a model built on a 13 V-J signature told ophthalmopathy apart from stable hyperthyroidism with 85% to 90% sensitivity and around 83% specificity, and in testing the same model reached 80%/75%. During validation, the model predicted progression to ophthalmopathy a median of about 5.9 months ahead of onset, with almost 71% sensitivity and 72.22% specificity. No statistical method was used to fix the sample size in advance, and group allocation was not hidden from the investigators. Blood samples also contained most of the expanded thyroid clonotypes (frequency above 0.001), which suggests that blood repertoires may reflect thyroid immune responses.

The sequenced sample was blood. The clonotype was recovered from a man between 45 and 60 years old with Graves' hyperthyroidism. Recombination linked TRBV5-1 to TRBJ1-6, with no reliable assignment of the D segment. The base sequence is TGCGCCAGCAGCTTGGAGATCAGGAATTCACCCCTCCACTTT. Translated, it reads CASSLEIRNSPLHF.